The clone carrying this T cell receptor beta chain was counted only a few times. These data belong to a study of T cell changes during pregnancy in multiple sclerosis. Assay: immunoSEQ multiplex PCR; the TCRdb copy retains only in-frame clones and omits some. Among 58,000 or so clones, around 92% were seen once, and the ten largest hold around 2.3%. Germline V CDR1 and CDR2: KGHSH, LQKENI. After removal of 3 bases from V and 5 bases from J, the junction contained 3 bases not matched to a gene. There are 14 residues in the CDR3. Sample: peripheral blood, taken in the first trimester of pregnancy. This TCR derives from a female donor with multiple sclerosis, enrolled in a pregnancy study. This chain joins TRBV18 and TRBJ1-4, with 7 bases aligning to TRBD1. The CDR3, as DNA: TGTGCCAGCTCACCGACAGGGAGAAATGAAAAACTGTTTTTT. Translated: CASSPTGRNEKLFF.